The 29 T cell receptor beta chains reported below all come from one sample, sequenced in a study of T cells after yellow fever vaccination. TCRdb re-called the 5' RACE reads with MiXCR, one entry per CDR3 protein. The sample carries about 160,000 distinct CDR3 sequences, more than 5.5% recorded once. Sequenced material: CD4+ T cells sorted from PBMCs, taken 5 days after the first yellow fever vaccination. The receptor set was obtained from a young man who received the YFV17D yellow fever vaccine.

The sample holds many counts of this clonotype. The rearrangement links TRBV11-2 to TRBJ2-1; a weak D match, TRBD2 (7 bases). The CDR3 has 15 residues. CDR1 and CDR2 (germline): SGHAT, FQNNGV. Trimming stripped 4 bases from V and 6 bases from J, with 16 bases between. CDR3 in amino acids: CASSSVRGAGNEQFF. CDR3 coding DNA: TGTGCCAGCAGCTCCGTCCGGGGGGCTGGCAATGAGCAGTTCTTC.

This clonotype was observed at least ten times. The chain couples TRBV2 to TRBJ2-7; TRBD1 is a possible D gene (5 bases). The CDR3 consists of 14 residues. With 1 base removed from V and 3 bases from J, the gap between germline ends came to 10 bases. Per germline, CDR1 SNHLY and CDR2 FYNNEI. In DNA, the CDR3 is TGTGCCAGCAGTGAAGTTGTCAGGGACTACGAGCAGTACGTC. As protein: CASSEVVRDYEQYV.

This clonotype came up many times. The rearrangement joins TRBV12-3 or TRBV12-4 to TRBJ1-2; TRBD1 matches at 8 bases. Trimming at V came to 7 bases and at J to 8 bases, leaving 18 bases not matched to a gene. The CDR3 has 16 amino acids. CDR3: CASIKGTGGMATGYTF. The CDR3 region has the DNA TGTGCCAGCATCAAGGGTACAGGGGGGATGGCTACCGGCTACACCTTC.

V gene TRBV2 combines with J gene TRBJ2-7, with 10 bases that match TRBD2. Trimming took 4 bases from V and 6 from J; bases not matched to a gene: 3. The CDR3 sequence is 13 residues long. Germline V gene sequence: CDR1 SNHLY, CDR2 FYNNEI. Here the CDR3 DNA reads TGTGCCAGCAGTGGGGGGACTAGCGTCGAGCAGTACTTC. Protein: CASSGGTSVEQYF.

This clonotype was counted at least ten times. V is TRBV20-1 and J is TRBJ2-3; 11 bases agree with TRBD2. Germline V CDR1 and CDR2: DFQATT, SNEGSKA (reference sequence). After removal of 0 bases from V and 4 bases from J, the junction contained 3 bases not matched to a gene. This CDR3 region has 15 residues. The CDR3 DNA is TGCAGTGCTAGAGATCGACTAGCGGGGTCAGATACGCAGTATTTT. As protein: CSARDRLAGSDTQYF.

This clonotype was seen ten or more times. The rearrangement joins TRBV9 to TRBJ2-5, with 9 bases matching TRBD1. The CDR3 is 15 residues long. Germline V gene data show CDR1 as SGDLS and CDR2 as YYNGEE. The trim removed 3 bases at V and 2 bases at J, leaving 5 bases unmatched. In DNA, the CDR3 is TGTGCCAGCAGCGAGGGACAGGGAATACAAGAGACCCAGTACTTC. Translated: CASSEGQGIQETQYF.

This clonotype occurred many times. This sequence joins TRBV5-1 and TRBJ2-7, with 9 bases lining up with TRBD1. The CDR3 length is 14 residues. V gave up 4 bases and J gave up 6 bases; unmatched junction bases: 8. Germline assignment: CDR1 SGHRS and CDR2 YFSETQ. Here the CDR3 reads CASSAWGDRVEQYF. Written as DNA, the CDR3 is TGCGCCAGCAGCGCATGGGGGGACAGGGTCGAGCAGTACTTC. Using reference TRBV5-1 and TRBJ2-7 for the parts outside the CDR3, the full variable domain is KAGVTQTPRYLIKTRGQQVTLSCSPISGHRSVSWYQQTPGQGLQFLFEYFSETQRNKGNFPGRFSGRQFSNSRSEMNVSTLELGDSALYLCASSAWGDRVEQYFGPGTRLTVT.

Many counts were recorded for this clonotype. The V gene is TRBV12-5, the J gene TRBJ2-1; 11 bases align to TRBD2. The CDR3 sequence is 19 residues long. Germline CDR1 and CDR2: LGHNT and FRNRAP. V dropped 3 bases and J dropped 0; count of bases not matched to a gene: 10. CDR3 residues: CASGFQGRLAGSSYNEQFF. The CDR3 DNA reads TGTGCTAGTGGTTTCCAGGGGCGACTAGCGGGGAGCTCCTACAATGAGCAGTTCTTC.

A note on this clonotype: Its ends do not fully match the called genes, so a read error is possible. The genes are TRBV5-1 and TRBJ2-2, with D perhaps matching TRBD1 (5 bases). The germline V gene has CDR1 SGHRS and CDR2 YFSETQ. The CDR3 totals 13 residues. DNA of the CDR3: TGCGTCAGCAGGGTCCAGCCTTCCGGGGAGCTGTTTTTT. This translates into CVSRVQPSGELFF.

Many counts were recorded for this clonotype. The rearrangement uses TRBV9 and TRBJ2-3; 9 bases map to TRBD2. The length of the CDR3 is 14 residues. V trimming: 3 bases; J trimming: 4 bases; junction bases outside the gene matches: 3. In germline, CDR1 is SGDLS, CDR2 YYNGEE. The CDR3: CASSATSGPDTQYF. The CDR3 region has the DNA TGTGCCAGCAGCGCGACTAGCGGCCCAGATACGCAGTATTTT.

This clonotype was recorded at least ten times. This chain joins TRBV30 and TRBJ1-5, with 7 nucleotides matching TRBD1. The germline gives CDR1 GTSNPN, CDR2 SVGIG (reference sequence). The CDR3 totals 15 residues. With V trimmed by 1 base and J by 5 bases, 8 bases remained unmatched. CDR3 protein: CAWSAIDRVYQPQHF. The CDR3, as DNA: TGTGCCTGGAGTGCAATCGACAGGGTGTATCAGCCCCAGCATTTT.

This clonotype was recorded at least ten times. V gene TRBV30 combines with J gene TRBJ1-5, with D possibly TRBD1 on 5 matching bases. Germline V CDR1 and CDR2: GTSNPN, SVGIG (reference sequence). This CDR3 is built from 14 residues. V shed 3 bases and J shed 0 bases, with 9 bases lying between them. CDR3 region: CAWSEGASNQPQHF. CDR3 DNA: TGTGCCTGGAGCGAAGGGGCTAGCAATCAGCCCCAGCATTTT.

This clonotype was counted between two and nine times. The rearrangement uses TRBV4-1 and TRBJ1-1; D may be TRBD1 (6 bases). There are 17 residues in the CDR3. CDR1 is MGHRA and CDR2 is YSYEKL in the germline V gene. Trimming shortened V by 0 bases and J by 2 bases, and 16 bases separated the two germline ends. The DNA for the CDR3 is TGCGCCAGCAGCCAAGATCTTTCCAGGGGACTTAACACTGAAGCTTTCTTT. Protein product: CASSQDLSRGLNTEAFF.

The table lists this clonotype with a few counts. V and J are TRBV11-2 and TRBJ2-1; D gene unclear. Germline CDR1 is SGHAT and CDR2 is FQNNGV. V lost 6 bases to trimming and J lost 1 base, with 13 bases between them. The CDR3 has 15 residues. The DNA for the CDR3 is TGTGCCAGCAGTCCCACCGGTGGGTCCTACAATGAGCAGTTCTTC. Protein product: CASSPTGGSYNEQFF.

This clonotype came up many times. The chain links TRBV7-2 to TRBJ2-1; a possible D gene is TRBD1 (5 bases). This CDR3 region has 15 residues. The germline CDR1 and CDR2 sequences are SGHTA and FQGNSA. V lost 1 base to trimming and J lost 4 bases, with 11 bases between them. The CDR3 nucleotides read TGTGCCAGCAGCTTAGTAGCTGGACAATACAATGAGCAGTTCTTC. Amino acid sequence: CASSLVAGQYNEQFF.

This clonotype was counted only a few times. The V call is TRBV20-1, the J call TRBJ2-1, with D maybe TRBD2 (5 bases). V lost 6 bases and J lost 4, with 16 bases in between. Germline V gene data show CDR1 as DFQATT and CDR2 as SNEGSKA (reference sequence). The CDR3 length is 14 residues. CDR3 DNA sequence: TGCAGTGCCAAGGACTCTCAGACTTACAATGAGCAGTTCTTC. It translates to CSAKDSQTYNEQFF.

V usage is TRBV11-2 and J usage is TRBJ2-1; no clear D gene. Germline CDR1 reads SGHAT; CDR2 reads FQNNGV. The CDR3 runs to 14 residues. Deletions cut 2 bases from V and 10 bases from J, with 15 bases between. Here the CDR3 reads CASSLLATLGEQFF. Written as DNA, the CDR3 is TGTGCCAGCAGCTTATTAGCCACTCTCGGAGAGCAGTTCTTC.

V usage is TRBV6-5 and J usage is TRBJ1-4; 12 bases fit TRBD1. This CDR3 spans 17 amino acids. Unmatched junction bases numbered 7, after V lost 0 bases and J lost 8 bases. The germline V gene encodes CDR1 MNHEY and CDR2 SVGAGI. CDR3 in amino acids: CASSYSRDRGHREKLFF. Here the CDR3 DNA reads TGTGCCAGCAGTTACTCACGGGACAGGGGGCATCGGGAAAAACTGTTTTTT.

This clonotype was detected only a few times. The chain is built from TRBV27 and TRBJ2-7, with TRBD1 matching 8 bases. V shed 3 bases, J shed 3 bases, and the junction held 10 bases outside the gene matches. Germline V gene data show CDR1 as MNHEY and CDR2 as SMNVEV (reference sequence). The CDR3 runs 16 residues. The CDR3: CASSFTGQGLFYEQYF. CDR3 in DNA: TGTGCCAGCAGTTTCACCGGACAGGGACTTTTCTACGAGCAGTACTTC.

This clonotype was counted ten times or more. The chain joins TRBV4-1 to TRBJ2-5, with D possibly TRBD2 on 6 matching bases. Germline V gene data show CDR1 as MGHRA and CDR2 as YSYEKL. The V and J ends lost 1 base and 4 bases respectively, with 22 bases between them. This CDR3 is 18 amino acids long. The CDR3 region has the DNA TGCGCCAGCAGCCAAGTACTAACCGTTGACGGCGGGGTAGAGACCCAGTACTTC. The encoded protein is CASSQVLTVDGGVETQYF.

Note on this clonotype: This may come from a read error, since a much larger clone is one base off. This rearrangement joins TRBV5-1 to TRBJ2-6; D is unclear. This CDR3 region has 14 residues. CDR1 is SGHRS and CDR2 is YFSETQ in the germline V gene. V was pared by 0 bases and J by 8 bases, with 9 bases between. CDR3 loop: CASSLGSVPNVLTF. The CDR3 bases are TGCGCCAGCAGCTTGGGCAGTGTCCCCAACGTCCTGACTTTC.

This clonotype was counted between two and nine times. The chain links TRBV5-5 to TRBJ2-7; 7 nucleotides match TRBD1. V trimming: 5 bases; J trimming: 3 bases; junction bases outside the gene matches: 5. CDR1 is SGHKS, CDR2 YYEKEE, per germline (reference sequence). The CDR3 length is 13 residues. CDR3 coding DNA: TGTGCCAGCAGTCCCAGGGGGAACTACGAGCAGTACTTC. Protein sequence: CASSPRGNYEQYF.

This chain uses TRBV7-2 with TRBJ2-1; D is unclear. Germline V gene sequence: CDR1 SGHTA, CDR2 FQGNSA. CDR3 length: 13 residues. V lost 5 bases, J lost 4 bases, and 9 bases lay in between. In DNA, the CDR3 is TGTGCCAGCAGCAGGCTTCGGTACAATGAGCAGTTCTTC. Protein product: CASSRLRYNEQFF.

This clonotype was observed a few times. The rearrangement uses TRBV7-2 and TRBJ2-7; D gene unclear. The CDR3 is 14 amino acids. Germline CDR1 reads SGHTA; CDR2 reads FQGNSA. V was trimmed by 7 bases and J by 0 bases, leaving 13 bases between them. In DNA form, the CDR3 reads TGTGCCAGCAAAATTTACGAGAGCTCCTACGAGCAGTACTTC. It specifies CASKIYESSYEQYF.

The sample holds a few counts of this clonotype. V usage is TRBV20-1 and J usage is TRBJ2-6, with D unclear. The CDR3 is 15 residues long. With 0 bases removed from V and 1 base from J, the gap between germline ends came to 7 bases. Germline V gives CDR1 DFQATT, CDR2 SNEGSKA (reference sequence). This CDR3 reads CSARDTSSGANVLTF. CDR3 sequence (DNA): TGCAGTGCTAGAGATACATCGTCTGGGGCCAACGTCCTGACTTTC.

This clonotype was detected ten times or more. The V and J genes are TRBV5-6 and TRBJ1-1; D gene unclear. V gave up 3 bases and J gave up 3 bases, with 3 bases separating them. The CDR3 length is 11 residues. CDR1 SGHDT and CDR2 YYEEEE come from the germline V gene. The CDR3 bases are TGTGCCAGCAGCTCCCACACTGAAGCTTTCTTT. Amino acids: CASSSHTEAFF.

The chain recombines TRBV4-1 with TRBJ1-5; maybe TRBD1 (5 bases). Germline V gene data show CDR1 as MGHRA and CDR2 as YSYEKL. The CDR3 extends over 18 amino acids. V lost 4 bases and J lost 4, with 23 bases in between. For the CDR3, the DNA is TGCGCCAGCAGCCGGCTACAGGCTCCCAGCGGGCTGAATCAGCCCCAGCATTTT. Its translation: CASSRLQAPSGLNQPQHF.

This clonotype was seen ten or more times. The chain recombines TRBV5-6 with TRBJ1-1; TRBD1 aligns across 9 bases. V shed 3 bases and J 11 bases; nucleotides not matched to a gene: 8. The CDR3 totals 13 residues. Per the germline V gene, CDR1 is SGHDT and CDR2 is YYEEEE. CDR3 DNA sequence: TGTGCCAGCAGCTGGGCGACAGGGGGAAGTGCTTTCTTT. Translated: CASSWATGGSAFF. Full variable domain (outside the CDR3, taken from reference TRBV5-6 and TRBJ1-1): DAGVTQSPTHLIKTRGQQVTLRCSPKSGHDTVSWYQQALGQGPQFIFQYYEEEERQRGNFPDRFSGHQFPNYSSELNVNALLLGDSALYLCASSWATGGSAFFGQGTRLTVV.

This clonotype came up many times. J is TRBJ2-3 and V is TRBV5-1; D gene uncertain. The CDR3 contains 15 residues. Germline CDR1 reads SGHRS; CDR2 reads YFSETQ. With 1 base removed from V and 0 bases from J, the gap between germline ends came to 9 bases. The CDR3 region has the DNA TGCGCCAGCAGCTTGACTCCGTCAAGCACAGATACGCAGTATTTT. It encodes CASSLTPSSTDTQYF. Drawing the rest from reference TRBV5-1 and TRBJ2-3, the complete variable domain is KAGVTQTPRYLIKTRGQQVTLSCSPISGHRSVSWYQQTPGQGLQFLFEYFSETQRNKGNFPGRFSGRQFSNSRSEMNVSTLELGDSALYLCASSLTPSSTDTQYFGPGTRLTVL.